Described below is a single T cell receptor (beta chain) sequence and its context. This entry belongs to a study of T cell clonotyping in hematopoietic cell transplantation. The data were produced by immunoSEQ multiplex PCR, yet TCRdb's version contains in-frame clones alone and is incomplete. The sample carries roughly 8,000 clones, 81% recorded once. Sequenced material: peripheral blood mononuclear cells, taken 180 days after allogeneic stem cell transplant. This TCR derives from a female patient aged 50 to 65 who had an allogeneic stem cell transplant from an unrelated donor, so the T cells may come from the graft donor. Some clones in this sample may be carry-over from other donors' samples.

The CDR3 sequence is CASSLAGAREDGYTF. DNA for the CDR3: TGTGCCAGCAGCTTAGCAGGAGCGAGGGAGGATGGCTACACCTTC. J is TRBJ1-2 and V is TRBV7-8; D ambiguous. Trimming pared 0 bases from V and 6 bases from J, leaving 14 bases between. The CDR3 extends over 15 amino acids. Germline-derived CDR1 and CDR2 are SGHVS and FQNEAQ. Full variable domain (missing parts from reference TRBV7-8 and TRBJ1-2): GAGVSQSPRYKVAKRGQDVALRCDPISGHVSLFWYQQALGQGPEFLTYFQNEAQLDKSGLPSDRFFAERPEGSVSTLKIQRTQQEDSAVYLCASSLAGAREDGYTFGSGTRLTVV.